A single sample is the source of the 17 T cell receptor beta chains below, sequenced in a study of T-cell memory formation after mild COVID-19. TCRdb redid the calling of the 5' RACE reads with MiXCR, one entry per CDR3 protein. This table holds approximately 99,000 distinct CDR3 sequences, 18% found once. Sequencing input: PBMCs or a T cell subset sorted from them (not recorded which). The receptors come from a man aged 18 to 29 who had mild COVID-19 (a few samples of this study predate the infection). Cell type and time point are not known.

Ten or more counts support this clonotype. The V call is TRBV7-2, the J call TRBJ2-5; D is unclear. Looked up from germline, CDR1 is SGHTA and CDR2 is FQGNSA. Between the trimmed V and J ends, which lost 2 bases and 5 bases, there was a span of 3 bases. The CDR3 is 11 amino acids. The CDR3 DNA reads as TGTGCCAGCAGCTTATTGGAGACCCAGTACTTC. Its translation: CASSLLETQYF.

This clonotype appeared a few times. The chain is built from TRBV2 and TRBJ2-7; perhaps TRBD2 as D (6 bases). Germline assignment: CDR1 SNHLY and CDR2 FYNNEI. V was shortened by 8 bases and J by 0 bases, with 8 bases between the two germline ends. The CDR3 is 12 amino acids. The CDR3 loop reads CASGGSSYEQYV. CDR3 in DNA: TGTGCCAGCGGGGGGAGCTCCTACGAGCAGTACGTC.

J is TRBJ1-1 and V is TRBV18, with D hard to call. V was clipped by 5 bases and J by 1 base, with 8 bases between them. This CDR3 is built from 13 residues. Germline V gene sequence: CDR1 KGHSH, CDR2 LQKENI. The CDR3 sequence is CASSTPGNTEAFF. The DNA for the CDR3 is TGTGCCAGCTCAACCCCGGGGAACACTGAAGCTTTCTTT.

Many counts were recorded for this clonotype. CDR3 in amino acids: CASSRSGVNTGELFF. The CDR3 nucleotides read TGCGCCAGCAGCCGTAGCGGGGTGAACACCGGGGAGCTGTTTTTT. The chain recombines TRBV5-1 with TRBJ2-2; 8 bases match TRBD2. The trim removed 4 bases at V and 1 base at J, leaving 3 bases unmatched. CDR1 and CDR2 (germline): SGHRS, YFSETQ. The CDR3 covers 15 residues. Using reference TRBV5-1 and TRBJ2-2 for the parts outside the CDR3, the full variable domain is KAGVTQTPRYLIKTRGQQVTLSCSPISGHRSVSWYQQTPGQGLQFLFEYFSETQRNKGNFPGRFSGRQFSNSRSEMNVSTLELGDSALYLCASSRSGVNTGELFFGEGSRLTVL.

This clonotype showed up just a few times. This chain joins TRBV6-1 and TRBJ2-1; tentatively, D is TRBD1 (5 bases). Trimming took off 7 bases at V and 0 bases at J, with 10 bases between the two ends. This CDR3 region has 14 residues. Germline-derived CDR1 and CDR2 are MNHNS and SASEGT. The CDR3 DNA sequence: TGTGCCAGCACCCGACAGCTCTCCTACAATGAGCAGTTCTTC. Amino acid sequence: CASTRQLSYNEQFF.

The chain employs TRBV12-3 or TRBV12-4 and TRBJ2-7; 10 bases align to TRBD2. The junction had 10 bases not matched to a gene; V was cut back by 6 bases and J by 2 bases. CDR3 size: 16 residues. Here the CDR3 reads CASSLRSGGAPYEQYF. The CDR3 nucleotides read TGTGCCAGCAGCCTAAGGAGCGGGGGGGCGCCCTACGAGCAGTACTTC.

The chain recombines TRBV29-1 with TRBJ1-3, with D possibly TRBD1 on 5 matching bases. The germline V and J ends were trimmed by 0 bases and 4 bases, with 10 bases remaining between them. CDR1 and CDR2 from the germline V gene are SQVTM and ANQGSEA. The CDR3 runs 14 residues. The CDR3, as DNA: TGCAGCGTTGAAGATCCCAGGGTCGGAAACACCATATATTTT. This sequence encodes CSVEDPRVGNTIYF.

This clonotype was counted a few times. This chain uses TRBV27 with TRBJ2-3, with D possibly matching TRBD2 (6 bases). CDR3 size: 12 residues. Trimming removed 7 bases at V and 5 bases at J, with 10 bases between. The V gene's germline CDR1 is MNHEY and CDR2 SMNVEV (reference sequence). The DNA of the CDR3 is TGTGCCAGCAAAACGGAGGGAGATACGCAGTATTTT. The encoded protein is CASKTEGDTQYF.

This clonotype was counted a few times. The chain joins TRBV7-2 to TRBJ2-2; possible D gene TRBD1, 6 bases. This CDR3 is built from 16 residues. CDR1 is SGHTA and CDR2 is FQGNSA in the germline V gene. Trimming removed 4 bases at V and 0 bases at J, with 12 bases between. This chain's CDR3 is CASSWGYRANTGELFF. Written as DNA, the CDR3 is TGTGCCAGCAGCTGGGGGTACAGGGCGAACACCGGGGAGCTGTTTTTT.

This chain joins TRBV7-9 and TRBJ2-4; D may correspond to TRBD1 or TRBD2 (6 bases each). Germline loops: CDR1 SEHNR, CDR2 FQNEAQ (reference sequence). The V end was cut by 5 bases, the J end by 0 bases, with 11 bases between. There are 15 residues in the CDR3. The CDR3 loop reads CASSSRGLAKNIQYF. In nucleotides, the CDR3 is TGTGCCAGCAGCAGCAGGGGACTAGCCAAAAACATTCAGTACTTC.

This clonotype was counted between two and nine times. The chain has TRBV15 and TRBJ2-5; D unresolved. CDR3 length equals 13 residues. Germline V gene lookup returns CDR1 LNHNV and CDR2 YYDKDF (reference sequence). With 0 bases removed from V and 5 bases from J, the gap between germline ends came to 7 bases. CDR3 in DNA: TGTGCCACCAGCAGAGATCTCCGGGAGACCCAGTACTTC. Translating gives CATSRDLRETQYF.

This clonotype was counted many times. V and J are TRBV7-6 and TRBJ2-3, with 10 bases aligning to TRBD1. With V trimmed by 5 bases and J by 3 bases, 2 bases remained unmatched. The CDR3 spans 14 residues. Germline V gene sequence: CDR1 SGHVS, CDR2 FNYEAQ. The chain's CDR3 is CASSPGQGTDTQYF. CDR3 bases: TGTGCCAGCAGCCCGGGACAGGGGACAGATACGCAGTATTTT.

This chain joins TRBV4-3 and TRBJ2-2; D is ambiguous. Germline CDR1 LGHNA, CDR2 YSLEER. This CDR3 is 14 amino acids long. V lost 4 bases, J lost 4 bases, and 10 bases lay in between. CDR3 DNA sequence: TGCGCCAGCAGCCCTCCGCCGCCCACCGGGGAGCTGTTTTTT. This translates into CASSPPPPTGELFF.

The chain combines TRBV29-1 with TRBJ2-1, with 12 bases that match TRBD2. Per the germline V gene, CDR1 is SQVTM and CDR2 is ANQGSEA. The CDR3 covers 15 residues. V lost 7 bases and J lost 0; bases outside the gene matches: 4. DNA of the CDR3: TGCAGCGCGGGGACTAGCGGGTACTCCTACAATGAGCAGTTCTTC. Translating it yields CSAGTSGYSYNEQFF.

The rearrangement uses TRBV7-9 and TRBJ1-6, with 7 bases lining up with TRBD1. The CDR3 runs to 14 residues. Per the germline V gene, CDR1 is SEHNR and CDR2 is FQNEAQ (reference sequence). V shed 2 bases and J 9 bases; nucleotides not matched to a gene: 4. The CDR3 DNA is TGTGCCAGCAGCTTAACAGGGGATGGTTCACCCCTCCACTTT. It yields the protein CASSLTGDGSPLHF.

There are many counts of this clonotype. The chain couples TRBV6-5 to TRBJ2-2; D not resolved. The V end was cut by 7 bases, the J end by 5 bases, with 20 bases between. Looked up from germline, CDR1 is MNHEY and CDR2 is SVGAGI. The CDR3 extends over 16 amino acids. This chain's CDR3 is CASNFWASLGTGELFF. CDR3 DNA: TGTGCCAGCAACTTTTGGGCTTCACTGGGTACCGGGGAGCTGTTTTTT.

This clonotype came up a few times. The CDR3 nucleotides read TGTGCCAGCAGATCACCCGGCGGACTAGCAGAGACCCAGTACTTC. Its protein product is CASRSPGGLAETQYF. V is TRBV6-6 and J is TRBJ2-5; the match to TRBD2 covers 8 bases. The CDR3 contains 15 residues. The germline gives CDR1 MNHNY, CDR2 SVGAGI (reference sequence). The J segment lost 4 bases and the V segment lost 6 bases, leaving 10 bases of the junction unmatched.